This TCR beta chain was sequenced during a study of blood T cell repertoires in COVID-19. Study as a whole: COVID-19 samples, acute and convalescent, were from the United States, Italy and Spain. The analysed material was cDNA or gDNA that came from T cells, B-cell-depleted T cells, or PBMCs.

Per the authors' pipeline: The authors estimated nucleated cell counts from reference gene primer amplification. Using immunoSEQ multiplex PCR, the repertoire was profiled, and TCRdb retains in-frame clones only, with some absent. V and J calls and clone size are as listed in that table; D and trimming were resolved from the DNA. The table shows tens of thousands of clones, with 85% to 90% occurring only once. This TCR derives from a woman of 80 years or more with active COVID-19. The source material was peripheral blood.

CDR3 sequence reads: CASSQKTGGRNTIYF. Written as DNA, the CDR3 is TGTGCCAGCAGCCAGAAGACAGGGGGCCGAAACACCATATATTTT. The chain has TRBV3-1 (or the pseudogene TRBV3-2) and TRBJ1-3, with 10 bases matching TRBD1. This CDR3 contains 15 residues. V gave up 3 bases and J gave up 5 bases; unmatched junction bases: 4. Germline V lookup: CDR1 LGHDT, CDR2 YNNKEL (reference sequence).